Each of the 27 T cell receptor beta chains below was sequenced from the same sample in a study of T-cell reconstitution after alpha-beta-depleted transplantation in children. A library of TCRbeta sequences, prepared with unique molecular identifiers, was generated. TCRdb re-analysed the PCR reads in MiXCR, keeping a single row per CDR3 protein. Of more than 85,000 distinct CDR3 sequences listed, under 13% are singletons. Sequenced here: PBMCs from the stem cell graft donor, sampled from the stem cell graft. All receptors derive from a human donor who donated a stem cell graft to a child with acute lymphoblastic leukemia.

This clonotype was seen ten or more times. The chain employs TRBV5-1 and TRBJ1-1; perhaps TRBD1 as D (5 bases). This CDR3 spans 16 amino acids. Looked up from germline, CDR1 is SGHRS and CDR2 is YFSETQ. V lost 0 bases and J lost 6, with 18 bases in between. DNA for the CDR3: TGCGCCAGCAGCTTGGATACCCCCTGGGACGGCGCTGAAGCTTTCTTT. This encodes CASSLDTPWDGAEAFF.

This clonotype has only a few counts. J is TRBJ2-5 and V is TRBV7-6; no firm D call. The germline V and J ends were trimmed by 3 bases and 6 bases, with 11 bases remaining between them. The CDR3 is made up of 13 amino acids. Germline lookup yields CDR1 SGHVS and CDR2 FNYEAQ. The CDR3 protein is CASSFLPGKTQYF. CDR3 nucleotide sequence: TGTGCCAGCAGCTTCCTCCCAGGAAAGACCCAGTACTTC.

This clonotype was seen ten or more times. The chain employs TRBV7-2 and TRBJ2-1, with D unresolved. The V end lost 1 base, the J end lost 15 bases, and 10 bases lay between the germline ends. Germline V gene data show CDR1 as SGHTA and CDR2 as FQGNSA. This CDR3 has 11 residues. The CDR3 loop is CASSLDERTFF. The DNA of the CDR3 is TGTGCCAGCAGCTTAGATGAGAGAACGTTCTTC.

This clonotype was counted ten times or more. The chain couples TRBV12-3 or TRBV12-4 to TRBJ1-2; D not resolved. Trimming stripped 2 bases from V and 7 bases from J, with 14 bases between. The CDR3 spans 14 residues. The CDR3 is CASSLRGGPGGYTF. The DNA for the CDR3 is TGTGCCAGCAGTTTAAGAGGAGGACCAGGTGGCTACACCTTC.

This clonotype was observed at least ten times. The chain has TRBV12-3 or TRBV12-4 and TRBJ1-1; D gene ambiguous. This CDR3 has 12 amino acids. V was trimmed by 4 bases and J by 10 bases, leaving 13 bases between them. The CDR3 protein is CASSSGPKGAFF. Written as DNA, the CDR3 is TGTGCCAGCAGTTCCGGGCCAAAGGGAGCTTTCTTT.

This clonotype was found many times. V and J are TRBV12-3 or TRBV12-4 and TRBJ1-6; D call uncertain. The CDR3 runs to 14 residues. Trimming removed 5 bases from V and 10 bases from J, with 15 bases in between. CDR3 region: CASSRTPKESPLHF. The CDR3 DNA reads TGTGCCAGCAGTCGAACACCTAAGGAATCACCCCTCCACTTT.

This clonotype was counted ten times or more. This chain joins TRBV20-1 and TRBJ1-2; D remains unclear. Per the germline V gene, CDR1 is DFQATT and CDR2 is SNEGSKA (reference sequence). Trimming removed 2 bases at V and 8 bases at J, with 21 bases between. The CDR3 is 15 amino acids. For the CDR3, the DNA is TGCAGTGCTAGACCGGGTGGAGGATTGCTTAAGGGCTACACCTTC. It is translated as CSARPGGGLLKGYTF.

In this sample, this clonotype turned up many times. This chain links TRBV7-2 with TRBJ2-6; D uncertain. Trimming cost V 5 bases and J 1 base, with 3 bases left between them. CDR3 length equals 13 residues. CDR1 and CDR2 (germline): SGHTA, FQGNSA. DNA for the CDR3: TGTGCCAGCAGCACTTCTGGGGCCAACGTCCTGACTTTC. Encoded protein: CASSTSGANVLTF.

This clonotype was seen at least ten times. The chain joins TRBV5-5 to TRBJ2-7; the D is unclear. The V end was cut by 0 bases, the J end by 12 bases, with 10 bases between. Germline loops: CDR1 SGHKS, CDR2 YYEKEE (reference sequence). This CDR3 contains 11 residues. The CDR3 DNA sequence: TGTGCCAGCAGCTTGGTGGGGATTGCGTACTTC. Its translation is CASSLVGIAYF.

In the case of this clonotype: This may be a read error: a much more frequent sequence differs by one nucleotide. CDR3 bases: TGTGCCAGCAGCCCCACTAGCGGGAGTATGTACAGTCAGTACTTC. Translating it yields CASSPTSGSMYSQYF. The V call is TRBV14, the J call TRBJ2-4; 11 bases are shared with TRBD2. The CDR3 has 15 amino acids. Looked up from germline, CDR1 is SGHDN and CDR2 is FVKESK. With V trimmed by 4 bases and J by 12 bases, 11 bases remained unmatched. The whole variable domain, remainder taken from reference TRBV14 and TRBJ2-4, is EAGVTQFPSHSVIEKGQTVTLRCDPISGHDNLYWYRRVMGKEIKFLLHFVKESKQDESGMPNNRFLAERTGGTYSTLKVQPAELEDSGVYFCASSPTSGSMYSQYFGAGTRLSVL.

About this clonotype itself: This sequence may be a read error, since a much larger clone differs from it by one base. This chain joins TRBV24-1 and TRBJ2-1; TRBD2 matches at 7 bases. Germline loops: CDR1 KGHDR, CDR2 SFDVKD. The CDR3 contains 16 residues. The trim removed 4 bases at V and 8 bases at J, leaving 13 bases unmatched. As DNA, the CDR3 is TGTGCCACCAGTGAGTGGGGGATAGGGGAGGGATATGAGCAGTTCTTC. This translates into CATSEWGIGEGYEQFF.

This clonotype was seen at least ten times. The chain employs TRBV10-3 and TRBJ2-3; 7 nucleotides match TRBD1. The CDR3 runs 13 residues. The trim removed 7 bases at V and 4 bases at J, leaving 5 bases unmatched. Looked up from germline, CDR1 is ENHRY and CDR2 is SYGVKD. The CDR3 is CAITRDSADTQYF. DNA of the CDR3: TGTGCCATCACCCGGGACAGCGCAGATACGCAGTATTTT.

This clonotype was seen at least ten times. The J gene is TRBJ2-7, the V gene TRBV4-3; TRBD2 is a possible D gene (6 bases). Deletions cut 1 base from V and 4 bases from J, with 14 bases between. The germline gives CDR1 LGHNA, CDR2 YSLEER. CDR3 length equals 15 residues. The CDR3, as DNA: TGCGCCAGCAGCCAAGTGGAGGGCGGGCGTTACGAGCAGTACTTC. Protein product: CASSQVEGGRYEQYF.

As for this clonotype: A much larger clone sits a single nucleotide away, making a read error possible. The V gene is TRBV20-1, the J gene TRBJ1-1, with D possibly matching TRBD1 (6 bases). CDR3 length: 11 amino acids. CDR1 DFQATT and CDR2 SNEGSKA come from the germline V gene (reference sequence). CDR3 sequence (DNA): TGCAGTGCGGTAGGGGGTCCTGAATCTTTCTTT. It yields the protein CSAVGGPESFF.

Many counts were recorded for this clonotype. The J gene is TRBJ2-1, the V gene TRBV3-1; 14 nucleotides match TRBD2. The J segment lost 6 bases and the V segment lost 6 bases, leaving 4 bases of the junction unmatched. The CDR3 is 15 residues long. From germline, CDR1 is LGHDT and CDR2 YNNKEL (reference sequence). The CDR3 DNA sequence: TGTGCCAGCAGTTCGACTAGCGGGAGGGGCAATGAGCAGTTCTTC. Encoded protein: CASSSTSGRGNEQFF.

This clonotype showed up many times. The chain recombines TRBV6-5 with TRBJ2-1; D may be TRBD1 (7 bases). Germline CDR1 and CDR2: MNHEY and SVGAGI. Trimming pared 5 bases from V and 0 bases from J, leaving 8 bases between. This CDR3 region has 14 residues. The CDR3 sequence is CASSQGGSYNEQFF. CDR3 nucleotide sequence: TGTGCCAGCAGTCAGGGGGGCTCCTACAATGAGCAGTTCTTC.

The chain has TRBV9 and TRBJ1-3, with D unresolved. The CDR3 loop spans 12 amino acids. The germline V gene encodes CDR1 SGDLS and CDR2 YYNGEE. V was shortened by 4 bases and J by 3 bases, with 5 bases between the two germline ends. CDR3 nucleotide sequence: TGTGCCAGCAGCTCATATGGAAACACCATATATTTT. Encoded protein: CASSSYGNTIYF. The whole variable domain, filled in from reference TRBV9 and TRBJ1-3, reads DSGVTQTPKHLITATGQRVTLRCSPRSGDLSVYWYQQSLDQGLQFLIQYYNGEERAKGNILERFSAQQFPDLHSELNLSSLELGDSALYFCASSSYGNTIYFGEGSWLTVV.

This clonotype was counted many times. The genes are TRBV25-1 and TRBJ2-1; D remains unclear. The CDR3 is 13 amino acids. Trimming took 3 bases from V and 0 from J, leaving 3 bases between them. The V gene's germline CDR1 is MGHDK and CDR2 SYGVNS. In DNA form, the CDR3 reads TGTGCCAGCAGTGAGAACTCCTACAATGAGCAGTTCTTC. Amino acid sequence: CASSENSYNEQFF.

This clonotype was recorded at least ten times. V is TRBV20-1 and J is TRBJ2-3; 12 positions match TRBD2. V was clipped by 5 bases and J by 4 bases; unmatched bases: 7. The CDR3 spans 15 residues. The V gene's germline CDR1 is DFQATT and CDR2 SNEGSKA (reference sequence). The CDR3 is CSAAASGGVSDTQYF. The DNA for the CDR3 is TGCAGTGCTGCGGCTAGCGGGGGGGTATCAGATACGCAGTATTTT.

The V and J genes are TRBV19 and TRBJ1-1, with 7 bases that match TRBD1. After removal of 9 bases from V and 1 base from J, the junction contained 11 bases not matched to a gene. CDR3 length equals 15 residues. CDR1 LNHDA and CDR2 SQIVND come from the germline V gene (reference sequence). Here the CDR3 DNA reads TGTGCCAGCCTAGACAGGGCTGACTCGAACACTGAAGCTTTCTTT. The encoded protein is CASLDRADSNTEAFF.

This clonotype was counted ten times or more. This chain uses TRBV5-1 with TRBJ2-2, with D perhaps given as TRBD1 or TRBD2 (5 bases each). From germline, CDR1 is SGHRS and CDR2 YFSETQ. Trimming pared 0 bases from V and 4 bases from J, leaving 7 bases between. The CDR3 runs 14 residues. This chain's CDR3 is CASSLAGSTGELFF. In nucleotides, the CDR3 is TGCGCCAGCAGCTTGGCAGGGAGCACCGGGGAGCTGTTTTTT.

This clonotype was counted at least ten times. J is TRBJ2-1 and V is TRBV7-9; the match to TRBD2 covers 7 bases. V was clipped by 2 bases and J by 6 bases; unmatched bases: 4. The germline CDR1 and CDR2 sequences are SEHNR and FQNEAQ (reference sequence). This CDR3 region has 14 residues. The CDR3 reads CASSLHSSGNEQFF. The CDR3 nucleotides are TGTGCCAGCAGCTTACACTCTAGCGGCAATGAGCAGTTCTTC.

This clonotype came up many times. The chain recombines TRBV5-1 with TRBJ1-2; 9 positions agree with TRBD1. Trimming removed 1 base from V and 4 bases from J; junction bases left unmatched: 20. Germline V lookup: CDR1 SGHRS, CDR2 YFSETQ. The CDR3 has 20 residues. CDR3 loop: CASSLPRIPGTGSAFYGYTF. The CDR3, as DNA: TGCGCCAGCAGCTTGCCTAGGATCCCCGGGACAGGGTCGGCTTTCTATGGCTACACCTTC.

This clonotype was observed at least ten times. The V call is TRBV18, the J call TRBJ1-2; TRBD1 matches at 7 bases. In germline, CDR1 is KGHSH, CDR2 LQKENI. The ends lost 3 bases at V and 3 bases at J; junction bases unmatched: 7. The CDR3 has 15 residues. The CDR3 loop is CASSPNRGGDYGYTF. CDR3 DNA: TGTGCCAGCTCACCCAACAGGGGAGGAGACTATGGCTACACCTTC.

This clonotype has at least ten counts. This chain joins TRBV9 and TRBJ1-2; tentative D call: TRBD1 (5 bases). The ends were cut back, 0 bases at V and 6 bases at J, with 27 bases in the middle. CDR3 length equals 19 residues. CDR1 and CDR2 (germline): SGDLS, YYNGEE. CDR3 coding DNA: TGTGCCAGCAGCGTAGAAGGCGGAAGAATGGTTGGGGGATCCCATGGCTACACCTTC. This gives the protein CASSVEGGRMVGGSHGYTF.

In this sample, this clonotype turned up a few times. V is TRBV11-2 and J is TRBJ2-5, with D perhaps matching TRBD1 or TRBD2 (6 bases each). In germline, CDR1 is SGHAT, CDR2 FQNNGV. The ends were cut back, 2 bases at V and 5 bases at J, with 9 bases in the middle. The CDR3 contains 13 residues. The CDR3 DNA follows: TGTGCCAGCAGCTTACAGGGGAGGGAGACCCAGTACTTC. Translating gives CASSLQGRETQYF. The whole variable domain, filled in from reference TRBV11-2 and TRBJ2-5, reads EAGVAQSPRYKIIEKRQSVAFWCNPISGHATLYWYQQILGQGPKLLIQFQNNGVVDDSQLPKDRFSAERLKGVDSTLKIQPAKLEDSAVYLCASSLQGRETQYFGPGTRLLVL.

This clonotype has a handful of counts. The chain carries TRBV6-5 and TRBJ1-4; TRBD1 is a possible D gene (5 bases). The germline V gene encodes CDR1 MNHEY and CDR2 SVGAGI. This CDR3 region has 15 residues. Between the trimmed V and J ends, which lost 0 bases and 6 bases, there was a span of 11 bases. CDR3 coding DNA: TGTGCCAGCAGTTACTCATTGCAGGGAGATGAAAAACTGTTTTTT. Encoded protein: CASSYSLQGDEKLFF.